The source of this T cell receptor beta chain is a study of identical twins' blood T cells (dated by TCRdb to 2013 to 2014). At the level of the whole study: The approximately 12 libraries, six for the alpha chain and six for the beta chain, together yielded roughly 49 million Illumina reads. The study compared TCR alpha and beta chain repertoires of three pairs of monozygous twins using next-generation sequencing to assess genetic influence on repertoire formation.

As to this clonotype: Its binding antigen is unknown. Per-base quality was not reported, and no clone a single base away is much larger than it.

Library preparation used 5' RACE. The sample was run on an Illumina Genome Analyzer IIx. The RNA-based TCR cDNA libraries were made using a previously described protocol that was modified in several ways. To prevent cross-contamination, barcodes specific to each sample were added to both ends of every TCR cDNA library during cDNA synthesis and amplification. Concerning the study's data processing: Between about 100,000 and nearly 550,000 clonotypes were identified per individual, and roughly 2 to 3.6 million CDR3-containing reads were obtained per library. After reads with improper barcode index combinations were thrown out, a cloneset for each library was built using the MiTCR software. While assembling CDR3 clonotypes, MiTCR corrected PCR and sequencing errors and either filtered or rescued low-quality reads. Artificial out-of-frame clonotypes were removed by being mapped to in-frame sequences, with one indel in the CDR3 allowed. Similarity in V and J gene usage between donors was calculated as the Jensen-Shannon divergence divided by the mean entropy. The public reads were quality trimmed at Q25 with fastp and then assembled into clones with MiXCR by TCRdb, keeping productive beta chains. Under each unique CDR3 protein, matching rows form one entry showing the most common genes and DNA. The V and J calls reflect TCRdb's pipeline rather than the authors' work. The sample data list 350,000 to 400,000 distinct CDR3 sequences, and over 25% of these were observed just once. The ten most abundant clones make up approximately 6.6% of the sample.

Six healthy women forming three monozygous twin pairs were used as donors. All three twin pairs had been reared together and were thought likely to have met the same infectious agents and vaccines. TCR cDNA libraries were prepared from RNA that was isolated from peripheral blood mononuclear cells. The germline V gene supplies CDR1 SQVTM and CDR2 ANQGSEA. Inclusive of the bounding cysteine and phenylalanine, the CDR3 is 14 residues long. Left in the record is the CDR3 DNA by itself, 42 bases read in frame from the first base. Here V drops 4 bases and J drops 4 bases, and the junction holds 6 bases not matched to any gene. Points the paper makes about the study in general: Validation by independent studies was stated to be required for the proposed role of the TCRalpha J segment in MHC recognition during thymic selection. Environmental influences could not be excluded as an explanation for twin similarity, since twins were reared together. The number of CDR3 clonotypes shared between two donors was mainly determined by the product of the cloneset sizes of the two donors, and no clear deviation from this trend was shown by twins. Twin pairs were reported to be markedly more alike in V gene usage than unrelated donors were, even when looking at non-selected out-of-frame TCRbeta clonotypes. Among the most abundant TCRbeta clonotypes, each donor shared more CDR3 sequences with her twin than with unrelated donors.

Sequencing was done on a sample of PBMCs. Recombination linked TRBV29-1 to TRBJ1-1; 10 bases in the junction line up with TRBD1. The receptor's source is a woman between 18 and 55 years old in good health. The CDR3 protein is CSVARTGGFTEAFF. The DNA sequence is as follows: TGCAGCGTTGCCCGGACAGGGGGATTCACTGAAGCTTTCTTT.